The entry that follows covers one T cell receptor (beta chain) sequence. What it recognizes is unknown. Germline values: CDR1 SGHRS, CDR2 YFSETQ. The CDR3 consists of 13 residues. V shed 3 bases and J shed 5 bases, with 11 bases lying between them. This record comes from a study of cytotoxic CD8 clonotypes in ibrutinib-treated CLL. General observations from the study: A rise in clonality was seen at ibrutinib response, and a fall back toward baseline was seen at progression. A difference in sampling times existed between sustained-remission and progressing patients. Shared public clonotypes were rare, and on treatment they either got smaller or stayed the same.

Clones were sequenced by immunoSEQ multiplex PCR, and TCRdb holds only the in-frame ones, with some missing. The sample records about 120,000 clones, approximately 58% being singletons. This clonotype was obtained from a human donor with chronic lymphocytic leukemia. This specimen was PBMCs, taken after 24 months of ibrutinib treatment. The V and J genes are TRBV5-1 and TRBJ1-2, with a possible D match to TRBD1 (5 bases). The CDR3 sequence is CASSSDSLYGYTF. DNA for the CDR3: TGCGCCAGCAGCTCCGACAGCCTGTATGGCTACACCTTC. Looking up the rest from reference TRBV5-1 and TRBJ1-2 gives the full variable domain: KAGVTQTPRYLIKTRGQQVTLSCSPISGHRSVSWYQQTPGQGLQFLFEYFSETQRNKGNFPGRFSGRQFSNSRSEMNVSTLELGDSALYLCASSSDSLYGYTFGSGTRLTVV.